One and the same sample provided the 5 T cell receptor beta chains below, sequenced in a study of control samples from healthy donors and cancer patients (dated by TCRdb to 2018 to 2020). The library was made by the immunoSEQ multiplex PCR assay. TCRdb retrieved this table from immuneACCESS and kept in-frame rearrangements only. Not all clones are present; in checked studies, unresolved V genes account for under half, and no reason is known for the remainder. For this sample the table gives about 93,000 clones, of which 88% were detected only once. The ten largest clones represent approximately 15% of the sample. The specimen was blood. The origin of the receptors is a woman between 65 and 79 years old in good health.

This chain links TRBV4-3 with TRBJ1-1; the D gene is possibly TRBD1 (5 bases). Germline CDR1 and CDR2: LGHNA and YSLEER. The CDR3 has 17 residues. V was clipped by 2 bases and J by 1 base, with 17 bases between them. CDR3 bases: TGCGCCAGCAGCCAATCCAGGGATACATGGGGGAACACTGAAGCTTTCTTT. It yields the protein CASSQSRDTWGNTEAFF.

This clone was recorded only once. The chain recombines TRBV13 with TRBJ2-2, with D perhaps matching TRBD2 (6 bases). Germline-derived CDR1 and CDR2 are PRHDT and FYEKMQ (reference sequence). V lost 5 bases to trimming and J lost 6 bases, with 13 bases between them. The CDR3 loop spans 14 amino acids. The CDR3 loop reads CASSPVTRPGELFF. The CDR3 DNA sequence: TGTGCCAGCAGCCCAGTGACTAGGCCCGGGGAGCTGTTTTTT.

The chain employs TRBV12-3 or TRBV12-4 and TRBJ1-2; 7 bases line up with TRBD1. The CDR3 runs 13 residues. V shed 4 bases and J 4 bases; nucleotides not matched to a gene: 3. CDR3 in amino acids: CASSSTGAYGYTF. DNA of the CDR3: TGTGCCAGCAGTTCAACAGGGGCCTATGGCTACACCTTC.

The chain has TRBV30 and TRBJ1-3, with D unclear. This CDR3 has 13 residues. Germline values: CDR1 GTSNPN, CDR2 SVGIG (reference sequence). The V end was cut by 2 bases, the J end by 4 bases, with 9 bases between. The CDR3 loop is CAWSMMSGNTIYF. CDR3 DNA: TGTGCCTGGAGTATGATGTCCGGAAACACCATATATTTT.

Remarks on this clone: At one of its ends the junction is not consistent with the germline gene, which may arise from a read error. V gene TRBV3-1 (or the pseudogene TRBV3-2) combines with J gene TRBJ1-1; the D is unclear. This CDR3 is 13 amino acids long. Germline V gene sequence: CDR1 LGHDT, CDR2 YNNKEL (reference sequence). The CDR3 sequence is CASSQDSGAAQIF. For the CDR3, the DNA is TGTGCCAGCAGCCAAGATTCAGGAGCCGCCCAAATCTTT.